The entry below gives a single TCR beta chain sequence along with its context. Its antigen is not known. The CDR3 end falls 3 residues outside the read, so it is completed with the germline J gene. The CDR3 runs 16 residues. Germline V gives CDR1 SGHNT, CDR2 YYREEE (reference sequence). The junction had 10 bases not matched to a gene; V was cut back by 4 bases and J by 4 bases. The source of the sample is a study of T cells in women clearing cervical HPV infection. Whole-study context: Controls gave blood once infection was undetectable; cases at lesion identification. Whole-study results and caveats: TRBV6-7 relative abundance averaged roughly 0.099% in cases and 0.15% to 0.2% in controls. Associations may precede or follow infection; HPV-specific or memory T cells were not isolated.

Measured with immunoSEQ multiplex PCR; TCRdb has only the in-frame clones, and not every one. The sample's table shows 25,000 or so clones. HPV was found by MY09/MY11 PCR and dot-blot genotyping. V is TRBV5-4 and J is TRBJ2-3; 9 bases are shared with TRBD1. This sequence was found in a woman between 18 and 70 years old with a cervical HPV16 infection that either progressed to CIN3+ or cleared (not recorded which). Sequenced: blood buffy coat. CDR3 DNA (partial): TGTGCCAGCAGCACCGGGACAGGGATTTTCCCAGATACG. Translated: CASSTGTGIFPDT. The CDR3 in full is CASSTGTGIFPDTQYF.